These 20 T cell receptor beta chains share one sample of origin, sequenced in a study of blood T cell repertoires in COVID-19. Sequencing was performed with immunoSEQ multiplex PCR; in TCRdb, only in-frame clones are kept and a portion is missing. Among roughly 180,000 clones listed, about 83% were seen once. The source material was PBMCs or T cells enriched from blood (not recorded which). All receptors derive from a woman aged 25-40 years who had recovered from COVID-19.

This clone has more than one count but fewer than ten. The chain carries TRBV6-5 and TRBJ2-1; D is possibly TRBD1 (5 bases). Germline-derived CDR1 and CDR2 are MNHEY and SVGAGI. This CDR3 spans 16 amino acids. Trimming pared 0 bases from V and 9 bases from J, leaving 18 bases between. In nucleotides, the CDR3 is TGTGCCAGCAGTTACTCGAAGTTGCAGGGTAAAGGTGAGCAGTTCTTC. It yields the protein CASSYSKLQGKGEQFF.

This rearrangement joins TRBV12-3 or TRBV12-4 to TRBJ1-2; D call uncertain. Trimming took off 7 bases at V and 6 bases at J, with 12 bases between the two ends. The CDR3 contains 12 residues. CDR3: CASTQDSDGYTF. For the CDR3, the DNA is TGTGCCAGCACCCAAGACTCCGATGGCTACACCTTC.

The rearrangement uses TRBV18 and TRBJ2-3, with TRBD1 identical over 7 bases. V dropped 0 bases and J dropped 2; count of bases not matched to a gene: 5. The CDR3 is made up of 16 amino acids. CDR1 is KGHSH, CDR2 LQKENI, per germline. The CDR3 bases are TGTGCCAGCTCACCACCCGGGACAGTTCTCACAGATACGCAGTATTTT. Protein: CASSPPGTVLTDTQYF.

The chain links TRBV6-5 to TRBJ2-2, with D possibly matching TRBD2 (6 bases). Germline V gene data show CDR1 as MNHEY and CDR2 as SVGAGI. This CDR3 region has 15 residues. V lost 7 bases and J 3 bases, leaving 15 bases between the germline ends. CDR3 sequence reads: CASTPMSGDTGELFF. The CDR3 nucleotides read TGTGCCAGCACCCCAATGTCGGGAGACACCGGGGAGCTGTTTTTT.

The chain employs TRBV7-9 and TRBJ2-7, with a tentative D call TRBD2 (6 bases). The germline CDR1 and CDR2 sequences are SEHNR and FQNEAQ (reference sequence). CDR3 length equals 14 residues. V lost 1 base and J lost 5, with 12 bases in between. CDR3: CASSLEGGVHEQYF. CDR3 DNA: TGTGCCAGCAGCTTAGAAGGAGGGGTGCACGAGCAGTACTTC.

This clone showed up just a few times. V gene TRBV7-8 combines with J gene TRBJ1-5, with TRBD1 as a possible D gene (6 bases). Trimming removed 2 bases at V and 9 bases at J, with 11 bases between. Looked up from germline, CDR1 is SGHVS and CDR2 is FQNEAQ. The CDR3 sequence is 13 residues long. CDR3 in amino acids: CASSLFQGRPQHF. CDR3 bases: TGTGCCAGCAGCTTATTTCAGGGGCGGCCCCAGCATTTT. Complete variable domain (other parts from reference TRBV7-8 and TRBJ1-5): GAGVSQSPRYKVAKRGQDVALRCDPISGHVSLFWYQQALGQGPEFLTYFQNEAQLDKSGLPSDRFFAERPEGSVSTLKIQRTQQEDSAVYLCASSLFQGRPQHFGDGTRLSIL.

The J gene is TRBJ2-3, the V gene TRBV19, with D unresolved. The CDR3 is 13 residues long. Germline-derived CDR1 and CDR2 are LNHDA and SQIVND (reference sequence). V shed 3 bases and J shed 4 bases, with 8 bases lying between them. CDR3 sequence reads: CASSIGYADTQYF. The CDR3 DNA is TGTGCCAGTAGTATCGGGTACGCAGATACGCAGTATTTT.

This sequence joins TRBV29-1 and TRBJ2-1, with 13 nucleotides matching TRBD2. This CDR3 spans 18 amino acids. Trimming took 6 bases from V and 0 from J; bases not matched to a gene: 11. CDR1 SQVTM and CDR2 ANQGSEA come from the germline V gene. CDR3 protein: CSVVYGTSGTSSYNEQFF. CDR3 nucleotide sequence: TGCAGCGTCGTCTACGGGACTAGCGGGACAAGCTCCTACAATGAGCAGTTCTTC.

The V gene is TRBV19, the J gene TRBJ1-5, with D maybe TRBD1 (5 bases). This CDR3 region has 18 residues. Germline assignment: CDR1 LNHDA and CDR2 SQIVND (reference sequence). Trimming removed 7 bases at V and 0 bases at J, with 22 bases between. This CDR3 is CASIGGTGLGYSNQPQHF. The CDR3 region has the DNA TGTGCCAGTATAGGAGGGACGGGTCTTGGATATAGCAATCAGCCCCAGCATTTT.

The count of this clone is one. This rearrangement joins TRBV9 to TRBJ2-7; 8 bases map to TRBD2. CDR1 and CDR2 from the germline V gene are SGDLS and YYNGEE. The CDR3 contains 16 residues. Trimming cost V 3 bases and J 3 bases; bases outside gene matches: 11. This CDR3 is CASSDAGLAGLYEQYF. In DNA, the CDR3 is TGTGCCAGCAGCGACGCTGGGCTAGCGGGTCTCTACGAGCAGTACTTC.

The genes are TRBV5-1 and TRBJ1-2, with D unresolved. Trimming took off 3 bases at V and 4 bases at J, with 7 bases between the two ends. CDR3 length: 12 residues. Germline V gene lookup returns CDR1 SGHRS and CDR2 YFSETQ. The CDR3 protein is CASSYSSYGYTF. In nucleotides, the CDR3 is TGCGCCAGCAGCTACAGTTCCTATGGCTACACCTTC.

This clone was observed a handful of times. V is TRBV7-2 and J is TRBJ1-5, with D possibly TRBD1 on 5 matching bases. Germline CDR1 reads SGHTA; CDR2 reads FQGNSA. V was shortened by 4 bases and J by 5 bases, with 15 bases between the two germline ends. The CDR3 runs to 15 residues. The CDR3 coding sequence is TGTGCCAGCAGCTACTGGCAGGGAGGGGATCAGCCCCAGCATTTT. Translated, it gives CASSYWQGGDQPQHF.

V and J are TRBV28 and TRBJ2-3, with TRBD2 as a possible D gene (6 bases). The CDR3 has 15 residues. The germline gives CDR1 MDHEN, CDR2 SYDVKM. Trimming cost V 1 base and J 0 bases, with 8 bases left between them. Written as DNA, the CDR3 is TGTGCCAGCAGTTTATTGGGGGGAAGCACAGATACGCAGTATTTT. Translating gives CASSLLGGSTDTQYF.

The chain carries TRBV28 and TRBJ1-6, with 10 bases lining up with TRBD1. Unmatched junction bases numbered 7, after V lost 1 base and J lost 10 bases. Per germline, CDR1 MDHEN and CDR2 SYDVKM. The CDR3 runs 16 residues. The CDR3 nucleotides are TGTGCCAGCAGTTTATTGGGGGACAGGGGTGGGTCACCCCTCCACTTT. Residues: CASSLLGDRGGSPLHF.

The gene calls are TRBV9 and TRBJ2-2, with 9 bases fitting TRBD2. V shed 0 bases and J 8 bases; nucleotides not matched to a gene: 8. Germline-derived CDR1 and CDR2 are SGDLS and YYNGEE. The CDR3 consists of 16 residues. The DNA for the CDR3 is TGTGCCAGCAGCGTAGATGCGTCTAGCGGGGCGGGGGAGCTGTTTTTT. As protein: CASSVDASSGAGELFF.

This sequence joins TRBV7-9 and TRBJ2-1; perhaps TRBD2 as D (6 bases). The CDR3 spans 13 residues. CDR1 and CDR2 (germline): SEHNR, FQNEAQ (reference sequence). The germline V and J ends were trimmed by 5 bases and 16 bases, with 21 bases remaining between them. In DNA form, the CDR3 reads TGTGCCAGCAGCCAGATTCAGGGCGGGACGAGTTTCTTC. Its protein product is CASSQIQGGTSFF.

The gene calls are TRBV7-9 and TRBJ1-2, with 7 bases lining up with TRBD1. The junction had 6 bases not matched to a gene; V was cut back by 0 bases and J by 2 bases. Germline loops: CDR1 SEHNR, CDR2 FQNEAQ (reference sequence). This CDR3 has 16 amino acids. CDR3 loop: CASSLAGTAKNYGYTF. The DNA of the CDR3 is TGTGCCAGCAGCTTAGCCGGGACAGCCAAGAACTATGGCTACACCTTC.

This chain links TRBV28 with TRBJ1-3; D uncertain. Deletions cut 2 bases from V and 0 bases from J, with 8 bases between. This CDR3 comprises 15 residues. Germline V gene data show CDR1 as MDHEN and CDR2 as SYDVKM. CDR3 amino acids: CASSLRTTSGNTIYF. The CDR3 DNA reads as TGTGCCAGCAGTTTAAGAACTACCTCTGGAAACACCATATATTTT.

This clone was observed a few times. The CDR3 is CASSLSFGGPSYEQYF. CDR3 sequence (DNA): TGTGCCAGCAGCTTATCGTTTGGGGGCCCCTCCTACGAGCAGTACTTC. The chain is built from TRBV7-6 and TRBJ2-7; tentative D call: TRBD1 (6 bases). V lost 2 bases, J lost 0 bases, and 14 bases lay in between. The CDR3 has 16 amino acids. Per germline, CDR1 SGHVS and CDR2 FNYEAQ.

The chain joins TRBV5-1 to TRBJ1-2; 11 bases agree with TRBD1. Germline V CDR1 and CDR2: SGHRS, YFSETQ. The CDR3 spans 15 residues. V trimming: 0 bases; J trimming: 7 bases; junction bases outside the gene matches: 5. CDR3 DNA: TGCGCCAGCAGCTTGGTTGGACAGGGGGCCGTTGGCTACACCTTC. Translating it yields CASSLVGQGAVGYTF.